The clone carrying this TCR beta chain has at least ten counts. The sample belongs to a study of T cells after yellow fever vaccination. The length of the CDR3 is 13 residues. CDR1 and CDR2 (germline): SQVTM, ANQGSEA. The V and J ends lost 3 bases and 5 bases respectively, with 13 bases between them. MiXCR, run by TCRdb on the 5' RACE reads, gives a single entry per CDR3 protein. The repertoire holds fewer than 350,000 distinct CDR3 sequences, approximately 4.3% seen once, with approximately 19% in the top ten. Sequencing was performed on PBMCs, taken 15 days after the yellow fever booster vaccination. This sequence joins TRBV29-1 and TRBJ2-5, with TRBD2 as a possible D gene (5 bases). This clonotype originated in a man aged 18-30 years who received the YFV17D yellow fever vaccine. The CDR3 here is CSVDRTVRETQYF. CDR3 DNA: TGCAGCGTTGATCGGACTGTTCGCGAGACCCAGTACTTC. Full variable domain (remainder filled in from reference TRBV29-1 and TRBJ2-5): SAVISQKPSRDICQRGTSLTIQCQVDSQVTMMFWYRQQPGQSLTLIATANQGSEATYESGFVIDKFPISRPNLTFSTLTVSNMSPEDSSIYLCSVDRTVRETQYFGPGTRLLVL.